These 15 T cell receptor beta chains were all obtained from the same sample, sequenced in a study of a mutant IDH1 vaccine in newly diagnosed glioma. Time point denoted: week 47, end of study. Each dose of the vaccine consisted of 300 ug of mutant IDH1 20-mer peptide, with topical imiquimod. Method: immunoSEQ multiplex PCR; TCRdb's copy keeps in-frame clones and lacks some. Found here are tens of thousands of clones, 70% to 90% of them singletons; the top ten hold around 5.3%. These receptors' targets are unknown. Specimen: PBMCs, collected from a glioma patient whose treatment included an IDH1 peptide vaccine. Receptors originate from a man aged 35 to 55 with glioma.

The chain uses TRBV27 and TRBJ2-7; 7 bases match TRBD1. The germline CDR1 and CDR2 sequences are MNHEY and SMNVEV (reference sequence). The CDR3 spans 13 residues. V shed 5 bases, J shed 4 bases, and the junction held 5 bases outside the gene matches. The DNA for the CDR3 is TGTGCCAGCAGTCCAAACAGGGGTTACGAGCAGTACTTC. Amino acid sequence: CASSPNRGYEQYF.

The J gene is TRBJ2-5, the V gene TRBV5-6, with D possibly called TRBD1 or TRBD2 (6 bases each). Between the trimmed V and J ends, which lost 4 bases and 2 bases, there was a span of 18 bases. Germline V gene sequence: CDR1 SGHDT, CDR2 YYEEEE. The CDR3 spans 16 residues. In DNA form, the CDR3 reads TGTGCCAGCAGCCCCGGAGGGGGACACATACAAGAGACCCAGTACTTC. Encoded protein: CASSPGGGHIQETQYF.

V and J are TRBV19 and TRBJ1-5; unclear D gene. The CDR3 totals 12 residues. CDR1 is LNHDA, CDR2 SQIVND, per germline (reference sequence). The V end lost 5 bases, the J end lost 5 bases, and 7 bases lay between the germline ends. The CDR3 region has the DNA TGTGCCAGTAGTTTCCTTTATCAGCCCCAGCATTTT. Protein: CASSFLYQPQHF.

The chain carries TRBV2 and TRBJ1-1; D is uncertain. Between the trimmed V and J ends, which lost 11 bases and 7 bases, there was a span of 20 bases. The CDR3 extends over 13 amino acids. In germline, CDR1 is SNHLY, CDR2 FYNNEI. The CDR3 DNA sequence: TGTGCCGGCATTCTCGACAACGGACTTGAAGCTTTCTTT. The encoded protein is CAGILDNGLEAFF.

The CDR3: CASSSGGGPGEQYF. As DNA, the CDR3 is TGTGCCAGCAGTTCGGGGGGAGGCCCAGGGGAGCAGTACTTC. This chain links TRBV28 with TRBJ2-7; TRBD2 matches 7 bases. The CDR3 sequence is 14 residues long. V was clipped by 4 bases and J by 7 bases; unmatched bases: 10. Germline V gives CDR1 MDHEN, CDR2 SYDVKM. Looking up the rest from reference TRBV28 and TRBJ2-7 gives the full variable domain: DVKVTQSSRYLVKRTGEKVFLECVQDMDHENMFWYRQDPGLGLRLIYFSYDVKMKEKGDIPEGYSVSREKKERFSLILESASTNQTSMYLCASSSGGGPGEQYFGPGTRLTVT.

The gene calls are TRBV5-1 and TRBJ2-7; TRBD2 matches at 7 bases. The CDR3 runs to 14 residues. Germline trimming cut 5 bases from V and 1 base from J; bases unmatched to any gene: 6. Germline lookup yields CDR1 SGHRS and CDR2 YFSETQ. The CDR3 nucleotides are TGCGCCAGCAGTAGGGCTAGCGGATCCTACGAGCAGTACTTC. The encoded protein is CASSRASGSYEQYF. Complete variable domain (other parts from reference TRBV5-1 and TRBJ2-7): KAGVTQTPRYLIKTRGQQVTLSCSPISGHRSVSWYQQTPGQGLQFLFEYFSETQRNKGNFPGRFSGRQFSNSRSEMNVSTLELGDSALYLCASSRASGSYEQYFGPGTRLTVT.

The chain links TRBV9 to TRBJ2-7; TRBD2 matches 7 bases. This CDR3 comprises 14 residues. Per the germline V gene, CDR1 is SGDLS and CDR2 is YYNGEE. V shed 0 bases, J shed 2 bases, and the junction held 2 bases outside the gene matches. CDR3 protein: CASSVGEGTYEQYF. As DNA, the CDR3 is TGTGCCAGCAGCGTAGGGGAGGGTACCTACGAGCAGTACTTC.

This chain uses TRBV6-1 with TRBJ2-7; no firm D call. Per the germline V gene, CDR1 is MNHNS and CDR2 is SASEGT. This CDR3 has 13 residues. Trimming pared 0 bases from V and 3 bases from J, leaving 6 bases between. This CDR3 is CASSEANGYEQYF. The CDR3 region has the DNA TGTGCCAGCAGTGAAGCAAACGGCTACGAGCAGTACTTC.

The V call is TRBV15, the J call TRBJ2-1, with 12 bases aligning to TRBD2. V shed 2 bases, J shed 9 bases, and the junction held 5 bases outside the gene matches. The CDR3 is made up of 15 amino acids. Germline CDR1 and CDR2: LNHNV and YYDKDF (reference sequence). CDR3 nucleotide sequence: TGTGCCACCAGCAGAATCGGACTAGCGGGAATTGAGCAGTTCTTC. It specifies CATSRIGLAGIEQFF. Variable domain in full (rest from reference TRBV15 and TRBJ2-1): DAMVIQNPRYQVTQFGKPVTLSCSQTLNHNVMYWYQQKSSQAPKLLFHYYDKDFNNEADTPDNFQSRRPNTSFCFLDIRSPGLGDTAMYLCATSRIGLAGIEQFFGPGTRLTVL.

This sequence joins TRBV7-2 and TRBJ2-3; no reliable D call. Trimming stripped 1 base from V and 2 bases from J, with 7 bases between. The germline gives CDR1 SGHTA, CDR2 FQGNSA. This CDR3 has 14 amino acids. CDR3 DNA sequence: TGTGCCAGCAGCTTAGTTCACCCCACAGATACGCAGTATTTT. Translating it yields CASSLVHPTDTQYF.

The chain uses TRBV10-1 and TRBJ1-4; D perhaps matches TRBD1 (5 bases). The CDR3 sequence is 13 residues long. V lost 0 bases and J 8 bases, leaving 7 bases between the germline ends. Germline V gene lookup returns CDR1 WNHNN and CDR2 SYGVQD (reference sequence). CDR3 protein: CASSESRGEKLFF. The CDR3 nucleotides are TGCGCCAGCAGTGAGTCTCGGGGCGAAAAACTGTTTTTT.

The chain employs TRBV7-2 and TRBJ2-2; TRBD2 agrees at 8 bases. Germline CDR1 and CDR2: SGHTA and FQGNSA. This CDR3 region has 19 residues. With V trimmed by 1 base and J by 0 bases, 10 bases remained unmatched. The CDR3 sequence: CASSLGLGLAGSNTGELFF. The DNA of the CDR3 is TGTGCCAGCAGCTTAGGGTTGGGGCTAGCGGGCTCGAACACCGGGGAGCTGTTTTTT.

This chain uses TRBV7-9 with TRBJ1-2, with D unclear. This CDR3 has 15 amino acids. The germline V gene has CDR1 SEHNR and CDR2 FQNEAQ (reference sequence). V shed 0 bases and J shed 4 bases, with 12 bases lying between them. The CDR3 region has the DNA TGTGCCAGCAGCTTAGCGGGAGGCGGCCCCTATGGCTACACCTTC. The encoded protein is CASSLAGGGPYGYTF.

V and J are TRBV4-3 and TRBJ2-7; D tentatively reads TRBD1 or TRBD2 (5 bases each). There are 16 residues in the CDR3. Trimming left V 0 bases short and J 3 bases short, with 15 bases between. Germline CDR1 and CDR2: LGHNA and YSLEER. The CDR3 DNA follows: TGCGCCAGCAGCCAAGATTGGGGGACCCCGTTCTACGAGCAGTACTTC. Translated, it gives CASSQDWGTPFYEQYF.

CDR3 nucleotides: TGTGCCAGCAGCTTAGCGGGATACCCTCACAATGAGCAGTTCTTC. It specifies CASSLAGYPHNEQFF. The rearrangement joins TRBV7-2 to TRBJ2-1; D ambiguous. V gave up 0 bases and J gave up 5 bases, with 11 bases separating them. The CDR3 has 15 amino acids. Germline lookup yields CDR1 SGHTA and CDR2 FQGNSA. Full variable domain (missing parts from reference TRBV7-2 and TRBJ2-1): GAGVSQSPSNKVTEKGKDVELRCDPISGHTALYWYRQSLGQGLEFLIYFQGNSAPDKSGLPSDRFSAERTGGSVSTLTIQRTQQEDSAVYLCASSLAGYPHNEQFFGPGTRLTVL.